These 10 T cell receptor beta chains share one sample of origin, sequenced in a study of shared clonotypes between healthy human individuals. Sequencing used immunoSEQ multiplex PCR; TCRdb keeps in-frame clones, though not all of them. Among 500,000 to 650,000 clones listed, around 76% were seen once. The sequencing input was PBMCs. These receptor sequences come from a woman between 40 and 50 years old in good health. Some clones in this sample may be carry-over from other donors' samples.

The chain recombines TRBV27 with TRBJ2-3; 12 positions match TRBD2. J was trimmed by 3 bases and V by 5 bases; bases with no gene match: 9. This CDR3 region has 17 residues. The germline V gene encodes CDR1 MNHEY and CDR2 SMNVEV (reference sequence). CDR3 in amino acids: CASSAGLAGSLTDTQYF. As DNA, the CDR3 is TGTGCCAGCAGTGCAGGACTAGCGGGAAGCCTGACAGATACGCAGTATTTT.

A note on this clone: A single base separates this from a much larger clone, so it may be a read error. Other nucleotide sequences in the sample specify the same CDR3. The chain joins TRBV28 to TRBJ1-1, with 7 bases matching TRBD1. CDR1 and CDR2 from the germline V gene are MDHEN and SYDVKM. The CDR3 spans 14 residues. The V segment lost 5 bases and the J segment 1 base; nucleotides outside the gene matches: 4. The CDR3 loop is CASSSPGGNTEAFF. As DNA, the CDR3 is TGTGCCAGCAGTAGCCCAGGGGGGAACACTGAAGCTTTCTTT. Full variable domain (outside the CDR3, taken from reference TRBV28 and TRBJ1-1): DVKVTQSSRYLVKRTGEKVFLECVQDMDHENMFWYRQDPGLGLRLIYFSYDVKMKEKGDIPEGYSVSREKKERFSLILESASTNQTSMYLCASSSPGGNTEAFFGQGTRLTVV.

The chain uses TRBV7-2 and TRBJ1-5, with a weak D call TRBD1 (5 bases). V was trimmed by 5 bases and J by 1 base, leaving 21 bases between them. CDR1 and CDR2 (germline): SGHTA, FQGNSA. The CDR3 extends over 18 amino acids. CDR3 nucleotide sequence: TGTGCCAGCAGCCCCCTTAGGGCGGGGCTGCTAAGCAATCAGCCCCAGCATTTT. This codes for CASSPLRAGLLSNQPQHF.

The chain recombines TRBV28 with TRBJ2-4; D is unclear. Germline CDR1 is MDHEN and CDR2 is SYDVKM. Trimming removed 7 bases at V and 0 bases at J, with 4 bases between. The CDR3 runs to 12 residues. DNA of the CDR3: TGTGCCAGCAAGGAAGCCAAAAACATTCAGTACTTC. Its protein is CASKEAKNIQYF. Full variable domain (outside the CDR3, taken from reference TRBV28 and TRBJ2-4): DVKVTQSSRYLVKRTGEKVFLECVQDMDHENMFWYRQDPGLGLRLIYFSYDVKMKEKGDIPEGYSVSREKKERFSLILESASTNQTSMYLCASKEAKNIQYFGAGTRLSVL.

This chain joins TRBV11-2 and TRBJ2-3; D gene uncertain. CDR3 size: 13 residues. Looked up from germline, CDR1 is SGHAT and CDR2 is FQNNGV. V lost 0 bases and J 3 bases, leaving 4 bases between the germline ends. CDR3 DNA: TGTGCCAGCAGCTTAGAAGGAACAGATACGCAGTATTTT. Its protein product is CASSLEGTDTQYF. The whole variable domain, filled in from reference TRBV11-2 and TRBJ2-3, reads EAGVAQSPRYKIIEKRQSVAFWCNPISGHATLYWYQQILGQGPKLLIQFQNNGVVDDSQLPKDRFSAERLKGVDSTLKIQPAKLEDSAVYLCASSLEGTDTQYFGPGTRLTVL.

The rearrangement links TRBV7-2 to TRBJ2-7; the match to TRBD1 covers 7 bases. V lost 5 bases and J lost 7; bases outside the gene matches: 11. This CDR3 has 14 residues. Looked up from germline, CDR1 is SGHTA and CDR2 is FQGNSA. CDR3 residues: CASSPQTGVGEQYF. The CDR3 nucleotides are TGTGCCAGCAGCCCCCAAACAGGGGTGGGGGAGCAGTACTTC.

The rearrangement uses TRBV7-8 and TRBJ2-1, with TRBD2 identical over 12 bases. The CDR3 is 16 residues long. CDR1 and CDR2 (germline): SGHVS, FQNEAQ. The V gene end was trimmed by 5 bases and the J gene end by 3 bases; junction bases not matched to a gene: 5. CDR3 nucleotides: TGTGCCAGCAGCCGCCAGGGACTAGCGGGCTACAATGAGCAGTTCTTC. It is translated as CASSRQGLAGYNEQFF.

This clone was counted many times. This chain joins TRBV6-1 and TRBJ1-2, with a possible D match to TRBD1 (5 bases). From germline, CDR1 is MNHNS and CDR2 SASEGT. This CDR3 is 12 amino acids long. The V end was cut by 8 bases, the J end by 3 bases, with 10 bases between. The CDR3 DNA sequence: TGTGCCAGCCAGAGGGGTGACTATGGCTACACCTTC. It specifies CASQRGDYGYTF.

This sequence joins TRBV27 and TRBJ2-1, with 15 nucleotides matching TRBD2. The CDR3 has 18 amino acids. CDR1 and CDR2 from the germline V gene are MNHEY and SMNVEV (reference sequence). With 6 bases clipped from V and 10 bases from J, the junction kept 16 bases outside the gene matches. CDR3 protein: CASRTRTSGRADSYEQFF. The CDR3, as DNA: TGTGCCAGCAGGACCCGGACTAGCGGGAGGGCCGACAGTTACGAGCAGTTCTTC.

This clone was observed a single time. The V and J genes are TRBV7-1 and TRBJ2-6; 7 bases are a match to TRBD2. TRBV7-1 is noted as an ORF with a role that remains uncertain. J gave up 2 bases and V 5 bases, and 9 bases lay outside the gene matches. The CDR3 loop spans 17 amino acids. CDR3 nucleotide sequence: TGTGCCAGCAGCCAAGATGCGGGGGTAGCTGGGGCCAACGTCCTGACTTTC. This gives the protein CASSQDAGVAGANVLTF.